The 16 T cell receptor beta chains reported below all come from one sample, sequenced in a study of shared clonotypes between healthy human individuals. Here immunoSEQ multiplex PCR was the method, and the copy in TCRdb shows in-frame clones only, minus some. Among around 1.4 million clones listed, 98% were seen once. The sequencing input was naive CD4+ T cells sorted from blood. Subset specified: CD45RA+ positively selected. The origin of the receptors is a young man in good health.

V is TRBV18 and J is TRBJ2-1; D gene ambiguous. Trimming shortened V by 1 base and J by 8 bases, and 3 bases separated the two germline ends. Germline V CDR1 and CDR2: KGHSH, LQKENI. The CDR3 consists of 11 residues. The CDR3 spells CASSPRYEQFF. The CDR3 region has the DNA TGTGCCAGCTCACCACGCTATGAGCAGTTCTTC.

About this clone: A much larger clone is a single base away; this may be a read error. The chain links TRBV28 to TRBJ2-7; tentatively, D is TRBD1 (6 bases). Germline CDR1 and CDR2: MDHEN and SYDVKM. CDR3 length: 12 residues. Trimming stripped 4 bases from V and 3 bases from J, with 7 bases between. CDR3 amino acids: CASSWTDYEQYF. CDR3 in DNA: TGTGCCAGCAGTTGGACAGACTACGAGCAGTACTTC.

V and J are TRBV15 and TRBJ2-1, with D possibly TRBD2 on 6 matching bases. The CDR3 is 16 amino acids. Germline V gene lookup returns CDR1 LNHNV and CDR2 YYDKDF (reference sequence). Trimming took off 5 bases at V and 8 bases at J, with 22 bases between the two ends. CDR3 nucleotides: TGTGCCACCAGCGGTCCAAAGACTAGTACAGTCTATGAGCAGTTCTTC. It codes for CATSGPKTSTVYEQFF.

The count of this clone is one. The same CDR3 also results from other DNA sequences found in this sample. The rearrangement joins TRBV18 to TRBJ1-1, with 10 bases aligning to TRBD1. V lost 3 bases to trimming and J lost 3 bases; unmatched junction nucleotides: 1. The CDR3 has 14 residues. Looked up from germline, CDR1 is KGHSH and CDR2 is LQKENI. The CDR3 bases are TGTGCCAGCTCACCCGGGACAGGGGACACTGAAGCTTTCTTT. Translating gives CASSPGTGDTEAFF.

The chain links TRBV28 to TRBJ1-5, with D hard to call. The CDR3 length is 13 residues. Trimming removed 3 bases from V and 2 bases from J, with 5 bases in between. CDR1 is MDHEN and CDR2 is SYDVKM in the germline V gene. The CDR3 sequence is CASSFQGNQPQHF. In DNA, the CDR3 is TGTGCCAGCAGTTTCCAGGGCAATCAGCCCCAGCATTTT.

This chain joins TRBV28 and TRBJ2-5; D is unresolved. V dropped 2 bases and J dropped 5 bases, with 12 bases sitting between them. Germline values: CDR1 MDHEN, CDR2 SYDVKM. The CDR3 length is 14 residues. In DNA, the CDR3 is TGTGCCAGCAGTTTACTAGGTGGGCGGGAGACCCAGTACTTC. Protein sequence: CASSLLGGRETQYF.

This clone occurred once. The chain recombines TRBV19 with TRBJ2-2; 9 positions agree with TRBD1. CDR1 is LNHDA, CDR2 SQIVND, per germline (reference sequence). J gave up 5 bases and V 7 bases, and 11 bases lay outside the gene matches. The CDR3 extends over 16 amino acids. CDR3 amino acids: CASKRPGQGRTGELFF. The CDR3 DNA sequence: TGTGCCAGTAAACGTCCGGGACAGGGTAGAACCGGGGAGCTGTTTTTT. Based on the CDR3 plus reference TRBV19 and TRBJ2-2, the full variable domain is DGGITQSPKYLFRKEGQNVTLSCEQNLNHDAMYWYRQDPGQGLRLIYYSQIVNDFQKGDIAEGYSVSREKKESFPLTVTSAQKNPTAFYLCASKRPGQGRTGELFFGEGSRLTVL.

This rearrangement joins TRBV11-2 to TRBJ2-5; tentatively, D is TRBD2 (5 bases). The germline CDR1 and CDR2 sequences are SGHAT and FQNNGV. Trimming removed 0 bases from V and 0 bases from J, with 23 bases in between. This CDR3 has 20 residues. The CDR3 sequence: CASSLEAPLGGAAYQETQYF. The CDR3 DNA reads as TGTGCCAGCAGCTTAGAGGCACCCCTTGGCGGAGCGGCGTACCAAGAGACCCAGTACTTC.

This chain uses TRBV11-2 with TRBJ2-1; 15 positions match TRBD2. Looked up from germline, CDR1 is SGHAT and CDR2 is FQNNGV. The CDR3 is 19 residues long. V was clipped by 7 bases and J by 3 bases; unmatched bases: 13. The CDR3 coding sequence is TGTGCCAGCACCACTCCGGGACTAGCGGGAGGAAAGTTCTACAATGAGCAGTTCTTC. This translates into CASTTPGLAGGKFYNEQFF.

J is TRBJ2-3 and V is TRBV11-1; TRBD2 is a possible D gene (5 bases). CDR3 length: 15 residues. Trimming took 5 bases from V and 1 from J, leaving 13 bases between them. Germline V gives CDR1 SGHAT, CDR2 FQDESV (reference sequence). DNA for the CDR3: TGTGCCAGCAGCCCTAAAGGGAGAGGCACAGATACGCAGTATTTT. Translation gives CASSPKGRGTDTQYF.

This chain uses TRBV5-1 with TRBJ2-3; TRBD2 is a possible D gene (5 bases). From germline, CDR1 is SGHRS and CDR2 YFSETQ. The length of the CDR3 is 14 residues. V lost 5 bases to trimming and J lost 2 bases, with 12 bases between them. This chain's CDR3 is CASRMDFTTDTQYF. The CDR3 nucleotides read TGCGCCAGCAGGATGGACTTCACCACAGATACGCAGTATTTT.

J is TRBJ2-2 and V is TRBV4-3, with a weak D call TRBD1 (5 bases). The CDR3 has 14 amino acids. The germline gives CDR1 LGHNA, CDR2 YSLEER. The V gene lost 4 bases and the J gene lost 6 bases, with 12 bases spanning the gap. The CDR3 DNA reads as TGCGCCAGCAGCCCTCTAGGGGTTGCCGGGGAGCTGTTTTTT. Translated, it gives CASSPLGVAGELFF.

V and J are TRBV9 and TRBJ2-3; 11 nucleotides agree with TRBD2. The trim removed 8 bases at V and 5 bases at J, leaving 13 bases unmatched. CDR1 and CDR2 from the germline V gene are SGDLS and YYNGEE. CDR3 length: 16 residues. The CDR3 DNA reads TGTGCCAGTTATACCGGGACTAGCGGTGCAAGAGATACGCAGTATTTT. Residues: CASYTGTSGARDTQYF. Complete variable domain (other parts from reference TRBV9 and TRBJ2-3): DSGVTQTPKHLITATGQRVTLRCSPRSGDLSVYWYQQSLDQGLQFLIQYYNGEERAKGNILERFSAQQFPDLHSELNLSSLELGDSALYFCASYTGTSGARDTQYFGPGTRLTVL.

This sequence joins TRBV4-3 and TRBJ2-1; the match to TRBD2 covers 7 bases. Trimming at V came to 3 bases and at J to 8 bases, leaving 7 bases not matched to a gene. Germline CDR1 and CDR2: LGHNA and YSLEER. The CDR3 has 14 amino acids. The DNA of the CDR3 is TGCGCCAGCAGCCAGGGAGGGAGTCCGTATGAGCAGTTCTTC. It codes for CASSQGGSPYEQFF.

J is TRBJ1-5 and V is TRBV19; 8 bases line up with TRBD1. Losses at the gene ends were 5 bases for V and 11 bases for J; bases not matched to a gene: 14. This CDR3 spans 15 amino acids. Germline CDR1 is LNHDA and CDR2 is SQIVND (reference sequence). The CDR3 here is CASSLYPSTGEAQHF. The CDR3 region has the DNA TGTGCCAGTAGTCTCTATCCCTCGACAGGGGAAGCCCAGCATTTT.

The CDR3 coding sequence is TGTGCCAGCACCGAGACAGCGGGCCTCTCCTACAATGAGCAGTTCTTC. Amino acid sequence: CASTETAGLSYNEQFF. The gene calls are TRBV7-6 and TRBJ2-1, with TRBD2 as a possible D gene (6 bases). With 7 bases removed from V and 0 bases from J, the gap between germline ends came to 16 bases. The germline CDR1 and CDR2 sequences are SGHVS and FNYEAQ. This CDR3 spans 16 amino acids.